The 23 T cell receptor beta chains below were found in one sample sequenced in a study of patients and donors after allogeneic stem cell transplantation. In TCRdb, the RT-PCR reads were re-called with MiXCR into one record per CDR3 protein. The repertoire includes about 410,000 distinct CDR3 sequences, 15% to 20% of them detected once, and roughly 7.2% sits in the top ten. Sequencing used blood, either unsorted or a sorted T cell fraction (not recorded which). These receptor sequences come from a human donor who was either an allogeneic HSCT recipient or a stem cell or donor lymphocyte infusion donor (not recorded which). It is not recorded whose cells these are; they may come from a transplant donor.

This clonotype was found a few times. This rearrangement joins TRBV20-1 to TRBJ2-3; 8 nucleotides align to TRBD2. Germline V gene sequence: CDR1 DFQATT, CDR2 SNEGSKA (reference sequence). The CDR3 consists of 17 residues. Trimming cost V 1 base and J 3 bases; bases outside gene matches: 12. In nucleotides, the CDR3 is TGCAGTGCTAGAGGATGGAGGGCTAGCGGGCTTACAGATACGCAGTATTTT. Protein product: CSARGWRASGLTDTQYF.

This chain joins TRBV2 and TRBJ2-2; TRBD1 is a possible D gene (6 bases). This CDR3 contains 15 residues. Per the germline V gene, CDR1 is SNHLY and CDR2 is FYNNEI. V was pared by 4 bases and J by 4 bases, with 13 bases between. CDR3 nucleotides: TGTGCCAGCAGTGGGCGGCAGGGGCTCACCGGGGAGCTGTTTTTT. As protein: CASSGRQGLTGELFF.

The chain carries TRBV12-3 or TRBV12-4 and TRBJ1-5; D is ambiguous. The length of the CDR3 is 13 residues. V lost 1 base to trimming and J lost 6 bases, with 7 bases between them. DNA for the CDR3: TGTGCCAGCAGTTTAGGTGTCAGTCAGCCCCAGCATTTT. It translates to CASSLGVSQPQHF.

This chain uses TRBV4-2 with TRBJ2-6; possible D gene TRBD1, 6 bases. The V end lost 6 bases, the J end lost 0 bases, and 15 bases lay between the germline ends. The CDR3 is 17 amino acids. Germline V gives CDR1 LGHNA, CDR2 YNFKEQ. In nucleotides, the CDR3 is TGTGCCAGCAGGGAAGATAGGGGGATCTCTGGGGCCAACGTCCTGACTTTC. It yields the protein CASREDRGISGANVLTF.

The chain links TRBV5-6 to TRBJ1-1; the match to TRBD1 covers 10 bases. The J segment lost 4 bases and the V segment lost 2 bases, leaving 5 bases of the junction unmatched. CDR1 and CDR2 from the germline V gene are SGHDT and YYEEEE. The CDR3 has 15 amino acids. The CDR3 protein is CASSFRGTGATEAFF. The CDR3 region has the DNA TGTGCCAGCAGCTTCCGCGGGACAGGGGCCACTGAAGCTTTCTTT.

This clonotype was seen only a few times. A read error is the likely source, as a far larger clone sits one nucleotide away. The rearrangement links TRBV7-9 to TRBJ2-2, with 7 bases that match TRBD1. Unmatched junction bases numbered 3, after V lost 5 bases and J lost 0 bases. CDR3 size: 15 residues. Looked up from germline, CDR1 is SEHNR and CDR2 is FQNEAQ (reference sequence). This CDR3 is CASSPGQPNTGELFF. The CDR3 DNA follows: TGTGCCAGCAGCCCGGGACAGCCGAACACCGGGGAGCTGTTTTTT.

This clonotype has a handful of counts. The V call is TRBV20-1, the J call TRBJ2-2; no firm D call. V was cut by 6 bases and J by 3 bases, with 11 bases left in between. Germline V gene data show CDR1 as DFQATT and CDR2 as SNEGSKA (reference sequence). This CDR3 has 13 residues. CDR3 region: CSAVRPYTGELFF. The CDR3 nucleotides read TGCAGTGCGGTCCGTCCCTACACCGGGGAGCTGTTTTTT.

The chain recombines TRBV6-5 with TRBJ2-7; the D gene is possibly TRBD1 (6 bases). The CDR3 runs 16 residues. CDR1 and CDR2 (germline): MNHEY, SVGAGI. V was trimmed by 0 bases and J by 5 bases, leaving 17 bases between them. DNA for the CDR3: TGTGCCAGCAGTTACTCGTTCAGGGGACGAAGGGACGAGCAGTACTTC. This encodes CASSYSFRGRRDEQYF.

V is TRBV12-3 or TRBV12-4 and J is TRBJ2-1; D unresolved. V lost 6 bases to trimming and J lost 9 bases, with 12 bases between them. This CDR3 region has 12 residues. CDR3 coding DNA: TGTGCCAGCAGATCCCGAGTGCTTGAGCAGTTCTTC. Protein sequence: CASRSRVLEQFF.

This clonotype has only a few counts. The genes are TRBV20-1 and TRBJ2-7; 13 positions match TRBD2. This CDR3 has 15 residues. The V segment lost 5 bases and the J segment 0 bases; nucleotides outside the gene matches: 4. CDR1 is DFQATT, CDR2 SNEGSKA, per germline (reference sequence). CDR3 DNA: TGCAGTGCTGGACTAGCGGGAGCATCCTCCTACGAGCAGTACTTC. Translated: CSAGLAGASSYEQYF.

This clonotype was found many times. The chain employs TRBV24-1 and TRBJ2-5; D uncertain. Trimming shortened V by 1 base and J by 5 bases, and 4 bases separated the two germline ends. This CDR3 is 12 amino acids long. The germline CDR1 and CDR2 sequences are KGHDR and SFDVKD. CDR3 amino acids: CATSDFGETQYF. The CDR3 coding sequence is TGTGCCACCAGTGATTTCGGGGAGACCCAGTACTTC.

The J gene is TRBJ1-2, the V gene TRBV12-3 or TRBV12-4; 12 nucleotides agree with TRBD1. The CDR3 length is 15 residues. V lost 6 bases to trimming and J lost 4 bases; unmatched junction nucleotides: 6. This CDR3 reads CASREGQGAVYGYTF. CDR3 sequence (DNA): TGTGCCAGCAGGGAGGGACAGGGGGCTGTCTATGGCTACACCTTC.

This chain uses TRBV18 with TRBJ2-5; unclear D gene. CDR1 KGHSH and CDR2 LQKENI come from the germline V gene. Deletions cut 3 bases from V and 3 bases from J, with 11 bases between. The CDR3 length is 14 residues. CDR3 sequence (DNA): TGTGCCAGCTCACCTAAACAAGGGAAAGAGACCCAGTACTTC. Residues: CASSPKQGKETQYF.

The chain recombines TRBV5-1 with TRBJ2-7; 7 nucleotides match TRBD1. Germline trimming cut 2 bases from V and 6 bases from J; bases unmatched to any gene: 8. Germline lookup yields CDR1 SGHRS and CDR2 YFSETQ. The CDR3 has 14 residues. Here the CDR3 reads CASSFDRVGSEQYF. Here the CDR3 DNA reads TGCGCCAGCAGCTTCGACAGGGTGGGTAGCGAGCAGTACTTC.

This clonotype was recorded a few times. The chain recombines TRBV6-1 with TRBJ1-5; D remains ambiguous. The germline CDR1 and CDR2 sequences are MNHNS and SASEGT. The V end was cut by 1 base, the J end by 1 base, with 11 bases between. CDR3 length: 16 amino acids. Here the CDR3 reads CASSEGRPWSNQPQHF. The CDR3 DNA reads TGTGCCAGCAGTGAAGGTCGCCCCTGGAGCAATCAGCCCCAGCATTTT.

There are a few counts of this clonotype. The rearrangement joins TRBV28 to TRBJ2-4; D is undetermined. Germline lookup yields CDR1 MDHEN and CDR2 SYDVKM. The CDR3 sequence is 14 residues long. The ends were cut back, 6 bases at V and 2 bases at J, with 11 bases in the middle. The CDR3: CASSDATPKNIQYF. In nucleotides, the CDR3 is TGTGCCAGCAGCGATGCGACACCCAAAAACATTCAGTACTTC. Together with reference TRBV28 and TRBJ2-4, the CDR3 gives the full variable domain: DVKVTQSSRYLVKRTGEKVFLECVQDMDHENMFWYRQDPGLGLRLIYFSYDVKMKEKGDIPEGYSVSREKKERFSLILESASTNQTSMYLCASSDATPKNIQYFGAGTRLSVL.

This clonotype showed up many times. The genes are TRBV7-3 and TRBJ2-2, with D perhaps matching TRBD1 (6 bases). Between the trimmed V and J ends, which lost 5 bases and 6 bases, there was a span of 13 bases. CDR3 length equals 14 residues. The V gene's germline CDR1 is SGHTA and CDR2 FQGTGA. In DNA, the CDR3 is TGTGCCAGCAGCCTGACTGGGGGCGCCGGGGAGCTGTTTTTT. The encoded protein is CASSLTGGAGELFF.

The V gene is TRBV12-3 or TRBV12-4, the J gene TRBJ1-2; D call uncertain. V gave up 6 bases and J gave up 2 bases, with 10 bases separating them. The CDR3 has 13 residues. CDR3 residues: CASRPTVNYGYTF. CDR3 nucleotides: TGTGCCAGCAGGCCCACAGTGAACTATGGCTACACCTTC.

This clonotype appeared a few times. The V call is TRBV4-2, the J call TRBJ2-1; 7 nucleotides line up with TRBD1. The V gene's germline CDR1 is LGHNA and CDR2 YNFKEQ. The V gene end was trimmed by 5 bases and the J gene end by 5 bases; junction bases not matched to a gene: 9. The CDR3 spans 15 residues. The CDR3 DNA is TGTGCCAGCAGCTCACGACAGGGATGGGACAATGAGCAGTTCTTC. This codes for CASSSRQGWDNEQFF.

The V gene is TRBV14, the J gene TRBJ1-1, with D unclear. Germline lookup yields CDR1 SGHDN and CDR2 FVKESK. The CDR3 extends over 11 amino acids. V gave up 4 bases and J gave up 8 bases, with 8 bases separating them. In nucleotides, the CDR3 is TGTGCCAGCAGCCCATCGGGAGAAGCTTTCTTT. It is translated as CASSPSGEAFF.

A few counts support this clonotype. The V gene is TRBV20-1, the J gene TRBJ1-1; 10 bases are a match to TRBD1. Trimming took 0 bases from V and 4 from J; bases not matched to a gene: 11. The CDR3 is made up of 17 amino acids. Germline V gives CDR1 DFQATT, CDR2 SNEGSKA (reference sequence). CDR3 region: CSARDWDRGWRGTEAFF. For the CDR3, the DNA is TGCAGTGCTAGAGATTGGGACAGGGGATGGAGGGGCACTGAAGCTTTCTTT.

This clonotype was recorded many times. This chain uses TRBV5-1 with TRBJ2-2, with no clear D. V was pared by 0 bases and J by 2 bases, with 8 bases between. In germline, CDR1 is SGHRS, CDR2 YFSETQ. This CDR3 has 15 amino acids. CDR3: CASSLALPNTGELFF. The CDR3 DNA reads as TGCGCCAGCAGCTTGGCCTTGCCAAACACCGGGGAGCTGTTTTTT.

In its sample, this clonotype was seen many times. V is TRBV7-9 and J is TRBJ1-4; D possibly corresponds to TRBD1 (6 bases). Germline CDR1 and CDR2: SEHNR and FQNEAQ (reference sequence). The CDR3 consists of 15 residues. V was trimmed by 6 bases and J by 8 bases, leaving 19 bases between them. The CDR3 DNA is TGTGCCAGCAGTATAACCCAGGGGATTGAAGAAAAACTGTTTTTT. Protein product: CASSITQGIEEKLFF.